Following are 27 T cell receptor beta chains from one sample sequenced in a study of T cells in localized non-small cell lung cancer. Generated by immunoSEQ multiplex PCR, the TCRdb table keeps only in-frame clones and is missing some. The top ten hold 8% to 9.5% of the sample, which has some 3,000 clones, over 35% seen once. The sample here was normal lung tissue next to the tumor, taken before any cancer treatment. These receptors all come from a woman aged 35 to 70 with stage I lung adenocarcinoma.

The chain combines TRBV18 with TRBJ2-5, with TRBD2 matching over 7 bases. Germline V lookup: CDR1 KGHSH, CDR2 LQKENI. The CDR3 is made up of 17 amino acids. The trim removed 4 bases at V and 4 bases at J, leaving 15 bases unmatched. CDR3 DNA sequence: TGTGCCAGCTCACTGATATCCGGACTAGATGTGGGAGAGACCCAGTACTTC. Translating gives CASSLISGLDVGETQYF.

This sequence joins TRBV4-1 and TRBJ2-1, with TRBD1 matching over 7 bases. The ends lost 0 bases at V and 3 bases at J; junction bases unmatched: 8. CDR3 length equals 17 residues. CDR1 and CDR2 (germline): MGHRA, YSYEKL. The DNA of the CDR3 is TGCGCCAGCAGCCAAGACCAAACAGGGGTAGGCTACAATGAGCAGTTCTTC. Translating gives CASSQDQTGVGYNEQFF.

This clone qualifies as medium-sized. V is TRBV11-3 and J is TRBJ2-7, with 10 nucleotides matching TRBD2. The CDR3 consists of 15 residues. Looked up from germline, CDR1 is SGHNT and CDR2 is YENEEA. J lost 6 bases, V lost 2 bases, and 7 bases had no gene match. The CDR3 coding sequence is TGTGCCAGCAGCTTAACGGCTAGCGGGAGTTTCGAGCAGTACTTC. Translating gives CASSLTASGSFEQYF.

The chain couples TRBV30 to TRBJ2-1, with D possibly being TRBD1 or TRBD2 (6 bases each). The V end lost 2 bases, the J end lost 7 bases, and 9 bases lay between the germline ends. The CDR3 runs to 12 residues. Germline V lookup: CDR1 GTSNPN, CDR2 SVGIG (reference sequence). The CDR3 loop reads CAWSRGRNEQFF. The CDR3 nucleotides are TGTGCCTGGAGTAGGGGGAGGAATGAGCAGTTCTTC.

This chain uses TRBV25-1 with TRBJ1-2, with D maybe TRBD1 (5 bases). Trimming took 6 bases from V and 7 from J, leaving 12 bases between them. The CDR3 has 12 amino acids. CDR1 and CDR2 from the germline V gene are MGHDK and SYGVNS. The chain's CDR3 is CASRKGGAGYTF. CDR3 nucleotides: TGTGCCAGCAGGAAGGGCGGGGCTGGCTACACCTTC.

The CDR3 bases are TGTGCCAGCAGTTTTCAGGGGGTTTATGGCTACACCTTC. This gives the protein CASSFQGVYGYTF. This chain uses TRBV28 with TRBJ1-2; 7 bases are a match to TRBD1. Germline V gene lookup returns CDR1 MDHEN and CDR2 SYDVKM. J lost 5 bases, V lost 3 bases, and 3 bases had no gene match. This CDR3 region has 13 residues.

The chain is built from TRBV6-8 and TRBJ1-3; D ambiguous. Between the trimmed V and J ends, which lost 6 bases and 0 bases, there was a span of 9 bases. The CDR3 is made up of 14 amino acids. CDR1 and CDR2 from the germline V gene are MNHGY and SAAAGT. CDR3 nucleotides: TGTGCCAGCAGAAGGGAACCCTCTGGAAACACCATATATTTT. Protein sequence: CASRREPSGNTIYF.

In its sample, this clone was seen once. The genes are TRBV18 and TRBJ2-7; 7 nucleotides match TRBD2. The V and J ends lost 1 base and 3 bases, in that order; junction bases with no gene match: 6. The CDR3 extends over 15 amino acids. The germline V gene has CDR1 KGHSH and CDR2 LQKENI. The CDR3 DNA sequence: TGTGCCAGCTCACCACTCTGGGGACTAAACTACGAGCAGTACTTC. This encodes CASSPLWGLNYEQYF.

The rearrangement joins TRBV10-1 to TRBJ1-5; D not certain. The V gene lost 4 bases and the J gene lost 0 bases, with 13 bases spanning the gap. CDR3 length equals 16 residues. CDR1 is WNHNN and CDR2 is SYGVQD in the germline V gene (reference sequence). CDR3 nucleotide sequence: TGCGCCAGCAGTGCTAGGGCAGCTTATAGCAATCAGCCCCAGCATTTT. This encodes CASSARAAYSNQPQHF.

In this sample, this clone is medium-sized. The V call is TRBV7-2, the J call TRBJ2-7; D remains ambiguous. This CDR3 is 13 amino acids long. Germline lookup yields CDR1 SGHTA and CDR2 FQGNSA. V lost 4 bases, J lost 4 bases, and 11 bases lay in between. CDR3 DNA: TGTGCCAGCAGCTACGACTTGATATACGAGCAGTACTTC. It yields the protein CASSYDLIYEQYF.

The chain combines TRBV18 with TRBJ2-7; 8 bases align to TRBD1. CDR1 KGHSH and CDR2 LQKENI come from the germline V gene. The CDR3 is 14 residues long. The trim removed 3 bases at V and 2 bases at J, leaving 3 bases unmatched. DNA of the CDR3: TGTGCCAGCTCACCGGGACAGGCAGCCTACGAGCAGTACTTC. Translation: CASSPGQAAYEQYF.

V gene TRBV23-1 combines with J gene TRBJ1-3, with D tentatively TRBD1 (6 bases). TRBV23-1 is identified as an open reading frame with a role that is uncertain. V lost 4 bases and J lost 4, with 17 bases in between. This CDR3 comprises 16 residues. The CDR3: CASSLYNRDKGNTIYF. CDR3 nucleotides: TGCGCCAGCAGTCTATATAACCGGGACAAGGGAAACACCATATATTTT.

This clone showed up just a few times. The chain combines TRBV9 with TRBJ2-7; D might be TRBD2 (6 bases). Germline V gene lookup returns CDR1 SGDLS and CDR2 YYNGEE. Trimming took off 9 bases at V and 2 bases at J, with 12 bases between the two ends. The CDR3 covers 12 residues. CDR3 DNA: TGTGCCACGGGACTTCAAACCTACGAGCAGTACTTC. Translated: CATGLQTYEQYF.

This chain links TRBV2 with TRBJ2-5; 9 nucleotides agree with TRBD1. CDR1 and CDR2 (germline): SNHLY, FYNNEI. This CDR3 region has 16 residues. V was pared by 4 bases and J by 5 bases, with 11 bases of the junction left unmatched. CDR3 amino acids: CASSGLGQGSRETQYF. The CDR3 bases are TGTGCCAGCAGTGGATTGGGACAGGGTAGTCGGGAGACCCAGTACTTC. The entire variable domain, with the rest obtained from reference TRBV2 and TRBJ2-5, is as follows: EPEVTQTPSHQVTQMGQEVILRCVPISNHLYFYWYRQILGQKVEFLVSFYNNEISEKSEIFDDQFSVERPDGSNFTLKIRSTKLEDSAMYFCASSGLGQGSRETQYFGPGTRLLVL.

This clone was detected a few times. This chain uses TRBV28 with TRBJ1-1; 8 bases are shared with TRBD1. Looked up from germline, CDR1 is MDHEN and CDR2 is SYDVKM. The CDR3 length is 15 residues. The J segment lost 2 bases and the V segment lost 6 bases, leaving 8 bases of the junction unmatched. This CDR3 reads CASRTQGAENTEAFF. In DNA form, the CDR3 reads TGTGCCAGCAGAACCCAGGGGGCAGAAAACACTGAAGCTTTCTTT.

This clone was picked up a small number of times. The chain uses TRBV4-1 and TRBJ2-3; no definite D call. V lost 4 bases, J lost 4 bases, and 15 bases lay in between. Germline V gene data show CDR1 as MGHRA and CDR2 as YSYEKL. This CDR3 has 15 residues. CDR3 sequence (DNA): TGCGCCAGCAGCCTGAAGGGCTATTGGGCAGATACGCAGTATTTT. As protein: CASSLKGYWADTQYF.

The J gene is TRBJ1-3, the V gene TRBV5-1; no reliable D call. V lost 4 bases, J lost 3 bases, and 17 bases lay in between. Germline V gene data show CDR1 as SGHRS and CDR2 as YFSETQ. The CDR3 is 16 residues long. The CDR3 here is CASSPQAVESGNTIYF. In nucleotides, the CDR3 is TGCGCCAGCAGCCCCCAGGCAGTGGAGAGTGGAAACACCATATATTTT.

This clone was counted between two and nine times. The chain joins TRBV19 to TRBJ2-7, with 8 bases identical to TRBD2. The germline V gene has CDR1 LNHDA and CDR2 SQIVND (reference sequence). This CDR3 contains 12 residues. V was pared by 2 bases and J by 6 bases, with 0 bases of the junction left unmatched. The DNA for the CDR3 is TGTGCCAGTAGTATACTAGCGGGCGAGCAGTACTTC. It is translated as CASSILAGEQYF.

The rearrangement links TRBV28 to TRBJ1-2; D call uncertain. The CDR3 is 13 residues long. The germline V gene has CDR1 MDHEN and CDR2 SYDVKM. With 6 bases removed from V and 8 bases from J, the gap between germline ends came to 16 bases. The DNA of the CDR3 is TGTGCCAGCAGGACGGAGGACCGTTGGGGCTACACCTTC. Protein sequence: CASRTEDRWGYTF.

V usage is TRBV19 and J usage is TRBJ2-7; either TRBD1 or TRBD2 may fit D (6 bases each). Germline CDR1 LNHDA, CDR2 SQIVND (reference sequence). This CDR3 contains 15 residues. Trimming stripped 5 bases from V and 0 bases from J, with 14 bases between. CDR3 protein: CASSGGGAPSYEQYF. Written as DNA, the CDR3 is TGTGCCAGTAGTGGGGGCGGGGCGCCCTCCTACGAGCAGTACTTC.

This rearrangement joins TRBV4-1 to TRBJ2-2, with D possibly matching TRBD1 (5 bases). Trimming pared 0 bases from V and 4 bases from J, leaving 18 bases between. Germline CDR1 reads MGHRA; CDR2 reads YSYEKL. This CDR3 has 18 amino acids. The CDR3 protein is CASSQDRGGMGSTGELFF. The DNA of the CDR3 is TGCGCCAGCAGCCAAGATAGGGGTGGCATGGGCTCCACCGGGGAGCTGTTTTTT.

The gene calls are TRBV18 and TRBJ1-2; D gene unclear. Per germline, CDR1 KGHSH and CDR2 LQKENI. This CDR3 is built from 14 residues. V dropped 3 bases and J dropped 0 bases, with 8 bases sitting between them. CDR3 protein: CASSPRTSNYGYTF. CDR3 coding DNA: TGTGCCAGCTCACCCCGTACCTCTAACTATGGCTACACCTTC.

This clone occurred once. The chain couples TRBV10-1 to TRBJ2-1, with D possibly TRBD2 on 5 matching bases. The CDR3 consists of 14 residues. CDR1 and CDR2 (germline): WNHNN, SYGVQD (reference sequence). Trimming pared 3 bases from V and 8 bases from J, leaving 14 bases between. The CDR3 sequence is CASSERRDGDEQFF. CDR3 DNA: TGCGCCAGCAGTGAACGACGGGATGGGGATGAGCAGTTCTTC.

The chain has TRBV11-3 and TRBJ1-2; D gene ambiguous. Deletions cut 8 bases from V and 4 bases from J, with 17 bases between. This CDR3 is 14 amino acids long. Germline CDR1 reads SGHNT; CDR2 reads YENEEA. DNA of the CDR3: TGTGCCAGCCGAGGTGGGCAGTCTGCCTATGGCTACACCTTC. Translated: CASRGGQSAYGYTF. The variable domain in full, completed from reference TRBV11-3 and TRBJ1-2, reads EAGVVQSPRYKIIEKKQPVAFWCNPISGHNTLYWYLQNLGQGPELLIRYENEEAVDDSQLPKDRFSAERLKGVDSTLKIQPAELGDSAVYLCASRGGQSAYGYTFGSGTRLTVV.

The rearrangement joins TRBV5-1 to TRBJ2-3, with 12 bases identical to TRBD2. V gave up 4 bases and J gave up 2 bases; unmatched junction bases: 5. The CDR3 has 16 amino acids. The V gene's germline CDR1 is SGHRS and CDR2 YFSETQ. The CDR3 loop is CASSTGLAGITDTQYF. The CDR3 DNA reads as TGCGCCAGCAGCACCGGACTAGCGGGAATCACAGATACGCAGTATTTT. Using reference TRBV5-1 and TRBJ2-3 for the parts outside the CDR3, the full variable domain is KAGVTQTPRYLIKTRGQQVTLSCSPISGHRSVSWYQQTPGQGLQFLFEYFSETQRNKGNFPGRFSGRQFSNSRSEMNVSTLELGDSALYLCASSTGLAGITDTQYFGPGTRLTVL.

In this sample, this clone turned up a few times. The CDR3 sequence: CASSQDHWVWASGANVLTF. In DNA, the CDR3 is TGTGCCAGCAGCCAAGACCACTGGGTTTGGGCCTCTGGGGCCAACGTCCTGACTTTC. The V call is TRBV14, the J call TRBJ2-6; D remains unclear. This CDR3 spans 19 amino acids. Per germline, CDR1 SGHDN and CDR2 FVKESK. Between the trimmed V and J ends, which lost 0 bases and 0 bases, there was a span of 15 bases.

The genes are TRBV11-3 and TRBJ1-1, with D unresolved. V dropped 3 bases and J dropped 1 base, with 9 bases sitting between them. The germline V gene has CDR1 SGHNT and CDR2 YENEEA. CDR3 length: 14 residues. CDR3 nucleotides: TGTGCCAGCAGCTTCAATGTCGAGAACACTGAAGCTTTCTTT. It is translated as CASSFNVENTEAFF.